Listed below are T cell receptor beta chains from one sample, sequenced in a study of blood T cell repertoires in COVID-19. Clones were sequenced by immunoSEQ multiplex PCR, and TCRdb holds only the in-frame ones, with some missing. The data contain about 30,000 clones, 70% to 90% of them singletons. Sequenced: peripheral blood. The receptors here all came from a human donor in a cohort sampled during active COVID-19. Each CDR3 is given with its conserved first and last residue. Fields, in order: CDR3 protein, CDR3 DNA, J gene, CDR3 length, D gene, clone size, V gene. D genes are given only for firm matches. Clone sizes are given selectively: once, few, many, or a class where the clone is expanded.

CDR3aa: CASSLRGDTQYF; CDR3nt: TGTGCCAGCAGTTTGAGGGGGGATACGCAGTATTTT; j_gene: TRBJ2-3; len: 12; d_gene: -; abundance: -; v_gene: TRBV12-3/TRBV12-4
CDR3aa: CASTRAPQETQYF; CDR3nt: TGTGCCAGTACCCGAGCCCCCCAAGAGACCCAGTACTTC; j_gene: TRBJ2-5; len: 13; d_gene: -; abundance: -; v_gene: TRBV19
CDR3aa: CASSFDRARGSPLHF; CDR3nt: TGTGCCAGCAGCTTCGACAGGGCCCGAGGGTCACCCCTCCACTTT; j_gene: TRBJ1-6; len: 15; d_gene: TRBD1; abundance: -; v_gene: TRBV11-2
CDR3aa: CASSLPQGIVNEQFF; CDR3nt: TGTGCCAGCAGCCTACCACAGGGGATTGTCAATGAGCAGTTCTTC; j_gene: TRBJ2-1; len: 15; d_gene: TRBD1; abundance: -; v_gene: TRBV7-3
CDR3aa: CATLGQGLYEQYF; CDR3nt: TGTGCCACCCTGGGACAGGGACTCTACGAGCAGTACTTC; j_gene: TRBJ2-7; len: 13; d_gene: TRBD1; abundance: -; v_gene: TRBV24-1
CDR3aa: CASSYWGQENTEAFF; CDR3nt: TGTGCCAGCAGTTACTGGGGACAGGAGAACACTGAAGCTTTCTTT; j_gene: TRBJ1-1; len: 15; d_gene: TRBD1; abundance: once; v_gene: TRBV6-5
CDR3aa: CASSFQQGSLNEQYF; CDR3nt: TGTGCCAGCAGCTTTCAACAGGGAAGTCTCAACGAGCAGTACTTC; j_gene: TRBJ2-7; len: 15; d_gene: -; abundance: -; v_gene: TRBV7-2
CDR3aa: CASSRPRDRRTSGEQYF; CDR3nt: TGTGCCAGCAGCCGACCCCGCGACAGGCGCACGTCAGGGGAGCAGTACTTC; j_gene: TRBJ2-7; len: 17; d_gene: -; abundance: -; v_gene: TRBV7-8
CDR3aa: CASSVGPGQPQHF; CDR3nt: TGTGCCAGCAGCGTAGGACCAGGCCAGCCCCAGCATTTT; j_gene: TRBJ1-5; len: 13; d_gene: -; abundance: -; v_gene: TRBV9
CDR3aa: CASSPQRSGGSQETQYF; CDR3nt: TGTGCCAGCTCACCCCAAAGAAGCGGGGGATCTCAAGAGACCCAGTACTTC; j_gene: TRBJ2-5; len: 17; d_gene: TRBD2; abundance: -; v_gene: TRBV18
CDR3aa: CAGRGMNTEAFF; CDR3nt: TGTGCCGGACGGGGGATGAACACTGAAGCTTTCTTT; j_gene: TRBJ1-1; len: 12; d_gene: -; abundance: -; v_gene: TRBV7-9
CDR3aa: CASSPPTGFREAFF; CDR3nt: TGTGCCAGCAGTCCGCCGACAGGTTTCCGAGAAGCTTTCTTT; j_gene: TRBJ1-1; len: 14; d_gene: -; abundance: -; v_gene: TRBV6-5
CDR3aa: CASSMDGSYTF; CDR3nt: TGTGCCAGCAGCATGGACGGGAGCTACACCTTC; j_gene: TRBJ1-2; len: 11; d_gene: -; abundance: -; v_gene: TRBV11-2
CDR3aa: CAISETQVNYGYTF; CDR3nt: TGTGCCATCAGTGAGACACAGGTTAACTATGGCTACACCTTC; j_gene: TRBJ1-2; len: 14; d_gene: -; abundance: -; v_gene: TRBV10-3
CDR3aa: CASSSSGRGGKNEQFF; CDR3nt: TGTGCCAGCAGTTCCTCTGGGCGGGGGGGGAAAAATGAGCAGTTCTTC; j_gene: TRBJ2-1; len: 16; d_gene: TRBD2; abundance: -; v_gene: TRBV6-5
CDR3aa: CASSTLPGQGAREQYF; CDR3nt: TGTGCCAGTAGTACCTTGCCGGGACAGGGGGCGCGTGAGCAGTACTTC; j_gene: TRBJ2-7; len: 16; d_gene: TRBD1; abundance: -; v_gene: TRBV19
CDR3aa: CASSREQGGETQYF; CDR3nt: TGTGCCAGCAGCAGGGAACAGGGGGGAGAGACCCAGTACTTC; j_gene: TRBJ2-5; len: 14; d_gene: TRBD1; abundance: -; v_gene: TRBV7-6
CDR3aa: CASSRIQVGNTIYF; CDR3nt: TGTGCCAGCAGCCGGATACAGGTTGGAAACACCATATATTTT; j_gene: TRBJ1-3; len: 14; d_gene: -; abundance: -; v_gene: TRBV14
CDR3aa: CSVEGPGGGRETQYF; CDR3nt: TGCAGCGTTGAAGGCCCGGGGGGGGGCCGAGAGACCCAGTACTTC; j_gene: TRBJ2-5; len: 15; d_gene: TRBD2; abundance: -; v_gene: TRBV29-1
CDR3aa: CASSQAPWTGGPGNTIYF; CDR3nt: TGTGCCAGCAGCCAAGCTCCCTGGACAGGGGGCCCTGGAAACACCATATATTTT; j_gene: TRBJ1-3; len: 18; d_gene: TRBD1; abundance: few; v_gene: TRBV4-2